This entry describes one T cell receptor (beta chain). The data originate from a study of CD8+CD57+ T cells in acquired aplastic anemia. V dropped 4 bases and J dropped 7 bases, with 14 bases sitting between them. CDR1 is MNHNS, CDR2 SASEGT, per germline. This CDR3 has 15 residues. Investigators profiled TCR beta VDJ and CDR3 from genomic DNA template. TCRdb used MiXCR to reprocess the reads, holding one entry per CDR3 protein. Of fewer than 200,000 distinct CDR3 sequences listed, under 50% are singletons. Sequenced patients had shown CD8+CD57+ cell expansion by flow cytometry. The rearrangement links TRBV6-1 to TRBJ1-6; TRBD1 might be the D (6 bases). Sequencing was done on a sample of sorted CD4+, CD8+, or CD8+CD57+ T cells (not recorded which) from PBMCs. This TCR came from a human donor with aplastic anemia. CDR3 bases: TGTGCCAGCAGTGGAGGGGGGGCGCAAAATTCACCCCTCCACTTT. Amino acids: CASSGGGAQNSPLHF.